This passage covers 22 T cell receptor beta chains from one sample sequenced in a study of blood T cell repertoires in COVID-19 (dated by TCRdb to about 2020). The library was obtained by the immunoSEQ multiplex PCR assay. TCRdb stores this immuneACCESS table with in-frame sequences only. Part of the clones is absent; in the studies checked, under half of the shortfall reflects unresolved V genes, and no reason is known for the rest. A total of just under 150,000 clones appear in this sample, 84% of them only once. Together, the top ten hold approximately 5% of the sample. Sequencing was carried out using peripheral blood. These receptors were taken from a human donor in a cohort sampled during active COVID-19.

The V and J genes are TRBV5-1 and TRBJ1-1, with D perhaps TRBD1 (6 bases). V lost 1 base to trimming and J lost 1 base, with 17 bases between them. There are 17 residues in the CDR3. Germline loops: CDR1 SGHRS, CDR2 YFSETQ. The CDR3 nucleotides are TGCGCCAGCAGCTTGTTGTACAGGGAGGGAAGGAACACTGAAGCTTTCTTT. This codes for CASSLLYREGRNTEAFF.

The rearrangement uses TRBV5-1 and TRBJ2-1; the match to TRBD2 covers 10 bases. V shed 4 bases and J 8 bases; nucleotides not matched to a gene: 12. Germline CDR1 and CDR2: SGHRS and YFSETQ. The CDR3 covers 16 residues. The CDR3 nucleotides read TGCGCCAGCAGCCTCACCCCACTAGCGGGATTCTATGAGCAGTTCTTC. Protein sequence: CASSLTPLAGFYEQFF.

The V gene is TRBV2, the J gene TRBJ2-4; no firm D call. The CDR3 runs 17 residues. Trimming left V 3 bases short and J 2 bases short, with 17 bases between. Germline loops: CDR1 SNHLY, CDR2 FYNNEI. CDR3 coding DNA: TGTGCCAGCAGTGACATCCGGCCGGCAGGAACCAAAAACATTCAGTACTTC. Translating gives CASSDIRPAGTKNIQYF.

V gene TRBV6-1 combines with J gene TRBJ2-2; 7 bases line up with TRBD1. The CDR3 covers 16 residues. V lost 4 bases, J lost 4 bases, and 9 bases stayed unmatched. The germline V gene encodes CDR1 MNHNS and CDR2 SASEGT. In nucleotides, the CDR3 is TGTGCCAGCAGTGGCGACAGGGACCCTCTCACCGGGGAGCTGTTTTTT. It is translated as CASSGDRDPLTGELFF.

This chain connects TRBV15 to TRBJ2-7; D possibly corresponds to TRBD2 (6 bases). V lost 3 bases to trimming and J lost 5 bases, with 17 bases between them. The germline gives CDR1 LNHNV, CDR2 YYDKDF (reference sequence). The CDR3 consists of 15 residues. The CDR3 sequence: CATSSSGSPVDEQYV. DNA for the CDR3: TGTGCCACCAGCAGTAGCGGCAGTCCGGTAGACGAGCAGTACGTC.

V usage is TRBV7-2 and J usage is TRBJ1-2; a weak D match, TRBD1 (6 bases). Trimming left V 4 bases short and J 5 bases short, with 14 bases between. The V gene's germline CDR1 is SGHTA and CDR2 FQGNSA. The CDR3 totals 14 residues. CDR3 nucleotide sequence: TGTGCCAGCAGCTCCGGAAGGGGGTTTTATGGCTACACCTTC. It specifies CASSSGRGFYGYTF.

The chain joins TRBV18 to TRBJ1-3; D is ambiguous. V was clipped by 5 bases and J by 0 bases, with 5 bases between them. Germline loops: CDR1 KGHSH, CDR2 LQKENI. The length of the CDR3 is 13 residues. Here the CDR3 DNA reads TGTGCCAGCTCATCGAGCTCTGGAAACACCATATATTTT. Protein sequence: CASSSSSGNTIYF. The full variable domain, in which reference TRBV18 and TRBJ1-3 provide the parts outside the CDR3, is NAGVMQNPRHLVRRRGQEARLRCSPMKGHSHVYWYRQLPEEGLKFMVYLQKENIIDESGMPKERFSAEFPKEGPSILRIQQVVRGDSAAYFCASSSSSGNTIYFGEGSWLTVV.

This chain uses TRBV12-3 or TRBV12-4 with TRBJ1-2; D ambiguous. V lost 7 bases to trimming and J lost 9 bases, with 18 bases between them. This CDR3 is built from 13 residues. CDR3 amino acids: CASNALGERSYTF. CDR3 sequence (DNA): TGTGCCAGCAACGCGTTGGGAGAAAGAAGCTACACCTTC.

Written as DNA, the CDR3 is TGTGCCACCGGGGGACAGCGCCAGAACACTGAAGCTTTCTTT. Its protein product is CATGGQRQNTEAFF. V and J are TRBV6-5 and TRBJ1-1, with 7 bases aligning to TRBD1. The germline gives CDR1 MNHEY, CDR2 SVGAGI. V lost 10 bases and J lost 1; bases outside the gene matches: 9. The CDR3 spans 14 residues.

In DNA, the CDR3 is TGTGCCATCAGTGACAGTCCAAATGGCTACACCTTC. Its translation is CAISDSPNGYTF. The chain recombines TRBV10-3 with TRBJ1-2, with D unclear. CDR3 length: 12 residues. Germline CDR1 is ENHRY and CDR2 is SYGVKD. The V end was cut by 3 bases, the J end by 6 bases, with 8 bases between.

The chain uses TRBV5-1 and TRBJ1-6; no firm D call. V was shortened by 4 bases and J by 5 bases, with 16 bases between the two germline ends. CDR1 and CDR2 from the germline V gene are SGHRS and YFSETQ. The CDR3 loop spans 16 amino acids. CDR3 region: CASSPQTVGDNSPLHF. The CDR3 nucleotides read TGCGCCAGCAGCCCCCAGACCGTCGGGGATAATTCACCCCTCCACTTT.

V is TRBV11-1 and J is TRBJ2-1; 10 bases agree with TRBD1. This CDR3 is 13 amino acids long. Trimming removed 7 bases from V and 6 bases from J; junction bases left unmatched: 3. CDR1 and CDR2 from the germline V gene are SGHAT and FQDESV (reference sequence). This CDR3 reads CASTGQGFNEQFF. CDR3 coding DNA: TGTGCCAGCACGGGACAGGGGTTCAATGAGCAGTTCTTC. Full variable domain (rest looked up from reference TRBV11-1 and TRBJ2-1): EAEVAQSPRYKITEKSQAVAFWCDPISGHATLYWYRQILGQGPELLVQFQDESVVDDSQLPKDRFSAERLKGVDSTLKIQPAELGDSAMYLCASTGQGFNEQFFGPGTRLTVL.

J is TRBJ1-6 and V is TRBV10-3; 7 bases match TRBD1. V shed 0 bases and J 8 bases; nucleotides not matched to a gene: 4. Germline CDR1 and CDR2: ENHRY and SYGVKD. The CDR3 spans 15 residues. The CDR3 loop is CAISESGRGHSPLHF. The CDR3 nucleotides are TGTGCCATCAGTGAGTCCGGGAGGGGGCATTCACCCCTCCACTTT.

This clone was seen a few times. This sequence joins TRBV4-1 and TRBJ2-7; TRBD2 matches 14 bases. Germline CDR1 is MGHRA and CDR2 is YSYEKL. CDR3 length: 19 amino acids. Trimming took 0 bases from V and 2 from J; bases not matched to a gene: 9. CDR3 sequence (DNA): TGCGCCAGCAGCCAAGATAGGAGACTAGCGGGGGGGATAACCTACGAGCAGTACTTC. Its translation: CASSQDRRLAGGITYEQYF.

The V and J genes are TRBV7-3 and TRBJ1-5; tentative D call: TRBD1 (6 bases). Germline V gene lookup returns CDR1 SGHTA and CDR2 FQGTGA. The CDR3 is made up of 13 amino acids. V lost 5 bases and J lost 3, with 8 bases in between. This CDR3 reads CASSRDNNQPQHF. The CDR3, as DNA: TGTGCCAGCAGCAGGGACAACAATCAGCCCCAGCATTTT.

This chain connects TRBV11-2 to TRBJ1-5, with D unclear. Trimming removed 0 bases from V and 7 bases from J, with 10 bases in between. Germline CDR1 and CDR2: SGHAT and FQNNGV. CDR3 length equals 14 residues. The CDR3 is CASSLDDGGQPQHF. The DNA for the CDR3 is TGTGCCAGCAGCTTAGACGATGGTGGCCAGCCCCAGCATTTT.

The chain combines TRBV10-1 with TRBJ1-2, with TRBD1 as a possible D gene (6 bases). Germline V gene lookup returns CDR1 WNHNN and CDR2 SYGVQD (reference sequence). The CDR3 length is 13 residues. V lost 6 bases to trimming and J lost 2 bases, with 10 bases between them. The DNA of the CDR3 is TGCGCCAGCAGGTACAGGGTGAACTATGGCTACACCTTC. It specifies CASRYRVNYGYTF.

This clone has only a few counts. The chain couples TRBV19 to TRBJ2-1; D ambiguous. Germline assignment: CDR1 LNHDA and CDR2 SQIVND (reference sequence). The CDR3 spans 13 residues. The V gene lost 1 base and the J gene lost 10 bases, with 11 bases spanning the gap. The CDR3 region has the DNA TGTGCCAGTAGTATAGGAGCAATCAGGGAGCAGTTCTTC. Its translation: CASSIGAIREQFF.

The chain couples TRBV19 to TRBJ2-2; 9 bases map to TRBD1. CDR3 length: 16 residues. With 4 bases clipped from V and 4 bases from J, the junction kept 7 bases outside the gene matches. CDR1 is LNHDA and CDR2 is SQIVND in the germline V gene (reference sequence). This chain's CDR3 is CASSKGPGQGTGELFF. The DNA of the CDR3 is TGTGCCAGTAGTAAAGGACCGGGACAGGGCACCGGGGAGCTGTTTTTT.

This sequence joins TRBV12-3 or TRBV12-4 and TRBJ2-7; the match to TRBD1 covers 7 bases. Trimming cost V 2 bases and J 2 bases; bases outside gene matches: 0. The CDR3 consists of 13 residues. This CDR3 is CASSLTGAYEQYF. The CDR3 DNA reads TGTGCCAGCAGTTTAACAGGGGCCTACGAGCAGTACTTC.

The genes are TRBV6-2 or TRBV6-3 and TRBJ2-7; the match to TRBD1 covers 7 bases. Trimming removed 5 bases from V and 1 base from J; junction bases left unmatched: 5. CDR3 length: 14 amino acids. Looked up from germline, CDR1 is MNHEY and CDR2 is SVGEGT. CDR3 in DNA: TGTGCCAGCAGTGCCTCCAGGGGGTCCTACGAGCAGTACGTC. Protein: CASSASRGSYEQYV.

This chain connects TRBV29-1 to TRBJ2-3, with D uncertain. Between the trimmed V and J ends, which lost 0 bases and 2 bases, there was a span of 6 bases. The CDR3 loop spans 13 amino acids. Germline V gives CDR1 SQVTM, CDR2 ANQGSEA. The CDR3 nucleotides read TGCAGCGTTGAAGACCCTTACACAGATACGCAGTATTTT. Protein: CSVEDPYTDTQYF.